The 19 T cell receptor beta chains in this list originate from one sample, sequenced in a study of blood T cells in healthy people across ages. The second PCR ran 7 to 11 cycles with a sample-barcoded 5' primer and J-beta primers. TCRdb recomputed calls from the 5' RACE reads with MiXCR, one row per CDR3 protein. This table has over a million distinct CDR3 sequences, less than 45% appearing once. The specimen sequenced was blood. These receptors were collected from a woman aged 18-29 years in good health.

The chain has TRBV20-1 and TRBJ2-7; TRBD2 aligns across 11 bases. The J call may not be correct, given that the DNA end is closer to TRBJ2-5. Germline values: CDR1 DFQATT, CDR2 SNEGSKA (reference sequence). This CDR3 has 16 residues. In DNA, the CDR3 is TGCAGTGCTAGAGTTCCTCTAGCGGGGGGAAAAGAGACCCAGTACTTC. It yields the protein CSARVPLAGGKETQYF.

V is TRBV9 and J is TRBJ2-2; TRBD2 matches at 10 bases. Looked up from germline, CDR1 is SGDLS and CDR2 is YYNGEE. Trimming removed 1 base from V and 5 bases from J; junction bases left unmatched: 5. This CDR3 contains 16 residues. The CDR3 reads CASSVLAGGSTGELFF. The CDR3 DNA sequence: TGTGCCAGCAGCGTATTAGCGGGAGGAAGTACCGGGGAGCTGTTTTTT.

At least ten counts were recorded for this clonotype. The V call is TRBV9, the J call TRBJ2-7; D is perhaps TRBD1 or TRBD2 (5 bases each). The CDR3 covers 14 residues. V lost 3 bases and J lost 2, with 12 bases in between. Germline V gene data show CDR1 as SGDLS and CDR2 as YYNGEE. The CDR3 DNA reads TGTGCCAGCAGCGAAACCGGGACGACCTACGAGCAGTACTTC. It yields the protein CASSETGTTYEQYF. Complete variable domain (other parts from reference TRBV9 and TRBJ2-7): DSGVTQTPKHLITATGQRVTLRCSPRSGDLSVYWYQQSLDQGLQFLIQYYNGEERAKGNILERFSAQQFPDLHSELNLSSLELGDSALYFCASSETGTTYEQYFGPGTRLTVT.

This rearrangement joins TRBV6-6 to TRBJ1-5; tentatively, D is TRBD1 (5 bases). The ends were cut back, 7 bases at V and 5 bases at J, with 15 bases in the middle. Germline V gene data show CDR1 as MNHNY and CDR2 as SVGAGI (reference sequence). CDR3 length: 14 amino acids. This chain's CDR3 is CASKIGEGYQPQHF. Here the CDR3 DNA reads TGTGCCAGCAAAATTGGGGAGGGGTATCAGCCCCAGCATTTT.

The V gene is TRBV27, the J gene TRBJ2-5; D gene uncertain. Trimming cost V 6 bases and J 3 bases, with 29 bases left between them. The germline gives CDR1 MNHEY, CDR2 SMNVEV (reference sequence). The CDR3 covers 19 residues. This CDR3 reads CASSLNGLRIAPTKETQYF. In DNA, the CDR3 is TGTGCCAGCAGCCTAAACGGGCTTAGAATCGCCCCTACCAAAGAGACCCAGTACTTC.

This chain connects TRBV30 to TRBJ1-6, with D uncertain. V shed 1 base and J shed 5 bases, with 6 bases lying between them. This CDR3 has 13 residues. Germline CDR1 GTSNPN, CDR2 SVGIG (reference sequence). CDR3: CAWSATNNSPLHF. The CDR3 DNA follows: TGTGCCTGGAGTGCCACTAATAATTCACCCCTCCACTTT. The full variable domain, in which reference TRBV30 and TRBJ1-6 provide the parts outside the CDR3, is SQTIHQWPATLVQPVGSPLSLECTVEGTSNPNLYWYRQAAGRGLQLLFYSVGIGQISSEVPQNLSASRPQDRQFILSSKKLLLSDSGFYLCAWSATNNSPLHFGNGTRLTVT.

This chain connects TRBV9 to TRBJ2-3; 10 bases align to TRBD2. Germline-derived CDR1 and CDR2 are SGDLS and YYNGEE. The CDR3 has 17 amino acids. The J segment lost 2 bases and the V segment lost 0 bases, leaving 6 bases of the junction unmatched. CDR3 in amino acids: CASSVGVTSGATDTQYF. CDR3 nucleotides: TGTGCCAGCAGCGTAGGGGTTACTAGCGGGGCCACAGATACGCAGTATTTT.

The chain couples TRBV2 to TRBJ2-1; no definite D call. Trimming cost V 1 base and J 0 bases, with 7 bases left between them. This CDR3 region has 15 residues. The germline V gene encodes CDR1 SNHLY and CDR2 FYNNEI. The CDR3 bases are TGTGCCAGCAGTGAAGGGTTTAGCTCCTACAATGAGCAGTTCTTC. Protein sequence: CASSEGFSSYNEQFF.

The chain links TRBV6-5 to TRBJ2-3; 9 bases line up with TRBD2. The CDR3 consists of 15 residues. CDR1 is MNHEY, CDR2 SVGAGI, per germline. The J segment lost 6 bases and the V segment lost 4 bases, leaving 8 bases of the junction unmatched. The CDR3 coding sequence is TGTGCCAGCAGTTGGGCACGCGGGAGGGCCGATACGCAGTATTTT. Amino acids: CASSWARGRADTQYF.

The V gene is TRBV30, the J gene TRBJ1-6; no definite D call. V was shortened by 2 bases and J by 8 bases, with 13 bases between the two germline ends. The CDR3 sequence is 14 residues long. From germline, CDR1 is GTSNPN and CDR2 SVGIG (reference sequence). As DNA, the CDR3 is TGTGCCTGGAGTCTAGGACCAACCCATTCACCCCTCCACTTT. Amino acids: CAWSLGPTHSPLHF.

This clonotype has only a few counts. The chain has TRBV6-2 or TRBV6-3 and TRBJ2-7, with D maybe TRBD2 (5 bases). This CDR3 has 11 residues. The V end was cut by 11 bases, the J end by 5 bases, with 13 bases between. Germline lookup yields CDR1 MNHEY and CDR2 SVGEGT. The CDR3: CAAGGAHEQYF. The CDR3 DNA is TGTGCCGCCGGAGGAGCTCACGAGCAGTACTTC.

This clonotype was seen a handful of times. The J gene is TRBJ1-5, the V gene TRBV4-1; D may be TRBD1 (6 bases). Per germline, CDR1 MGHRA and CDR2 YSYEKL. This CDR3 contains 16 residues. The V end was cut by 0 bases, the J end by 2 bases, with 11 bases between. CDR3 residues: CASSQDRGSRNQPQHF. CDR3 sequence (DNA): TGCGCCAGCAGCCAAGATAGGGGGTCACGCAATCAGCCCCAGCATTTT.

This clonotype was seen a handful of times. The CDR3 DNA reads as TGTGCCAGCAGTTCCCAGAGCTCTGGGGCCAACGTCCTGACTTTC. It is translated as CASSSQSSGANVLTF. The chain carries TRBV27 and TRBJ2-6; D is undetermined. Trimming left V 4 bases short and J 0 bases short, with 7 bases between. The CDR3 extends over 15 amino acids. CDR1 is MNHEY, CDR2 SMNVEV, per germline (reference sequence).

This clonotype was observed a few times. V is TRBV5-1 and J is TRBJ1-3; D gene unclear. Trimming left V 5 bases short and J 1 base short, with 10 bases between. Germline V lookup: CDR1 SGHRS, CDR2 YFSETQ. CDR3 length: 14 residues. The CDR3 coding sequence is TGCGCCAGCAGACTTCGAGATTCTGGAAACACCATATATTTT. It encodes CASRLRDSGNTIYF. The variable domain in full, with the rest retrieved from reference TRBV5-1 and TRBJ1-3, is KAGVTQTPRYLIKTRGQQVTLSCSPISGHRSVSWYQQTPGQGLQFLFEYFSETQRNKGNFPGRFSGRQFSNSRSEMNVSTLELGDSALYLCASRLRDSGNTIYFGEGSWLTVV.

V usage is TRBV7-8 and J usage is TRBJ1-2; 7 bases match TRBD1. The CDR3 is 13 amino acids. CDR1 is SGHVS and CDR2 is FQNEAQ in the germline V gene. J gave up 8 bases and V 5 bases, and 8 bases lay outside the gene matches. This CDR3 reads CASSPGQSQGYTF. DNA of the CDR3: TGTGCCAGCAGCCCGGGACAGTCGCAGGGCTACACCTTC.

Here the CDR3 DNA reads TGTGCCAGCAGCCGCCAGGGGGTGGACACTGAAGCTTTCTTT. Translation: CASSRQGVDTEAFF. V and J are TRBV4-2 and TRBJ1-1; 7 positions match TRBD1. The germline V gene has CDR1 LGHNA and CDR2 YNFKEQ. V dropped 4 bases and J dropped 3; count of bases not matched to a gene: 5. The CDR3 is 14 residues long.

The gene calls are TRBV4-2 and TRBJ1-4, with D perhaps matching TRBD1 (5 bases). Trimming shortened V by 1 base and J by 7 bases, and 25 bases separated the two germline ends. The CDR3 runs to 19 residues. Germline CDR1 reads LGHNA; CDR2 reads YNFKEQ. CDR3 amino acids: CASSQGALGRGRASEKLFF. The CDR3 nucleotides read TGTGCCAGCAGCCAAGGGGCTTTGGGGAGGGGAAGGGCTAGTGAAAAACTGTTTTTT.

The CDR3 region is CASEATGQAGELFF. For the CDR3, the DNA is TGTGCCAGCGAAGCGACAGGTCAAGCCGGGGAGCTGTTTTTT. The chain carries TRBV2 and TRBJ2-2; a weak D match, TRBD1 (6 bases). The V end lost 8 bases, the J end lost 6 bases, and 16 bases lay between the germline ends. Germline lookup yields CDR1 SNHLY and CDR2 FYNNEI. The CDR3 runs to 14 residues.

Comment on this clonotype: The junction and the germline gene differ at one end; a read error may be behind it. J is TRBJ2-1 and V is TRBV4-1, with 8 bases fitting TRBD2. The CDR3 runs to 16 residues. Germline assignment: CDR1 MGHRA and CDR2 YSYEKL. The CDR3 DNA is TGCGCCAGTAGCCAGGCGAAGAGGACTAGCATCGGTGAGCAGTTCTTC. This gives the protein CASSQAKRTSIGEQFF.